This record looks at one TCR beta chain sequence and its context. This clonotype showed up many times. No antigen is known for it. No base quality values were provided; no much bigger clone lies one nucleotide off. Flow cytometry had shown CD8+CD57+ cell expansion in the patients selected for sequencing. Severe acquired aplastic anemia was diagnosed in all patients according to International Study of Aplastic Anemia and Agranulocytosis and Camitta criteria. No therapy had been received by the patients at the time of blood sampling. TCR repertoires of sorted CD4+ and CD8+ blood T cells from severe aplastic anemia patients and healthy subjects were deep-sequenced in the study. Patients were enrolled in the USA under clinicaltrials.gov protocols 00001620, 01623167, 00001397, 00071045, 00081523 and 00961064. Ficoll-Paque density gradient centrifugation was used to isolate peripheral blood mononuclear cells. CD4+ and CD8+ T cells were sorted by FACS or magnetic beads before DNA extraction.

This record belongs to a study of CD8+CD57+ T cells in acquired aplastic anemia (dated by TCRdb to the late 2010s). Broadly, across the study: On average, sorted CD4+ and CD8+ cells yielded around 3.1 ug of extracted DNA, with a range of roughly 0.18 to 30 ug. CD8+CD57+ expansion was defined as frequency above the mean frequency observed in healthy subjects.

CDR3 length: 15 amino acids, cysteine to phenylalanine. Of the read, only the CDR3 DNA is kept; its 45 bases are in frame from base 1. Per the germline V gene, ENHRY is the CDR1 and SYGVKD is the CDR2. V and J lose 0 bases and 6 bases, and a span of 12 bases separates them. Genomic DNA served as template for TCR beta VDJ combination and CDR3 sequence profiling. An Illumina HiSeq 2000 was the platform used for TCR repertoire sequencing. Turning to the authors' computational methods: TRBV/TRBJ rearrangement plots, CDR3 size and DJ length profiles, and Simpson's diversity index were used to evaluate the repertoires. The most abundant DNA sequence in the deep sequencing data was taken as the immunodominant clone. CDR3 amino acid sequences were screened for sharing across subjects and were compared with published repertoires and the VDJdb database. Starting from the raw public reads, TCRdb applied fastp trimming at Q25, assembled clones with MiXCR and retained in-frame beta chains. CDR3 protein duplicates are merged, each entry listing the most common genes and DNA. These V and J calls rely on TCRdb rather than the paper's analysis. For this sample the table gives around 430,000 distinct CDR3 sequences, of which about a third were detected only once. The ten largest clonotypes hold approximately 0.82% of the sample.

Study-wide conclusions, independent of this receptor: Patients and healthy controls showed no significant difference in CD8+ Simpson's diversity (P=0.060). Twenty-nine CD8+ CDR3 sequences were found to be shared between patients and controls, but these sequences appeared to be highly expressed in patients and within the immunodominant clones of the patients.

This TCR was recovered from a human donor with aplastic anemia. The specimen was sorted CD4+, CD8+, or CD8+CD57+ T cells (not recorded which) from PBMCs. The chain employs TRBV10-3 and TRBJ1-5; matching of 5 bases hints at TRBD1 as the D gene. The bases are TGTGCCATCAGTGAGTCTCAAGGGGCAGGTCAGCCCCAGCATTTT. Its product reads: CAISESQGAGQPQHF.